Listed below are T cell receptor beta chains from one sample, sequenced in a study of blood T cell repertoires in COVID-19. Using immunoSEQ multiplex PCR, the repertoire was profiled, and TCRdb retains in-frame clones only, with some absent. The sample includes some 340,000 clones, approximately 87% of them seen just once. Material for sequencing was PBMCs or T cells enriched from blood (not recorded which). Every receptor here comes from a woman in her thirties who had recovered from COVID-19. Each CDR3 is given with its conserved first and last residue. A D gene is named only where the DNA matches it firmly. Some rows mark clone size as missing; the rest say once, few, many or name a class of expanded clone.

V gene,J gene,D gene,clone size,CDR3 length,CDR3 protein,CDR3 DNA
TRBV9,TRBJ1-6,.,few,17,CASSVGGSSSYNSPLHF,TGTGCCAGCAGCGTAGGCGGCAGTAGCTCCTATAATTCACCCCTCCACTTT
TRBV6-2/TRBV6-3,TRBJ2-1,.,.,18,CASSPLGAWTQGNNEQFF,TGTGCCAGCAGTCCCTTGGGGGCGTGGACCCAAGGGAACAATGAGCAGTTCTTC
TRBV3-1/TRBV3-2,TRBJ2-3,TRBD2,once,16,CASSQGGLAGTDTQYF,TGTGCCAGCAGCCAAGGGGGGCTAGCGGGGACAGATACGCAGTATTTT
TRBV29-1,TRBJ2-3,.,.,11,CSLDRLDTQYF,TGCAGCCTCGACAGGTTAGATACGCAGTATTTT
TRBV19,TRBJ1-1,.,.,16,CASSPIQQGWGTEAFF,TGTGCCAGTAGCCCTATCCAACAGGGCTGGGGCACTGAAGCTTTCTTT
TRBV19,TRBJ1-5,.,.,15,CASSSSGYSNQPQHF,TGTGCCAGTAGCTCATCAGGGTATAGCAATCAGCCCCAGCATTTT
TRBV11-2,TRBJ1-3,TRBD1,few,16,CASSFTGTGTANTIYF,TGTGCCAGCAGCTTTACCGGGACAGGGACGGCGAACACCATATATTTT
TRBV7-2,TRBJ1-4,.,.,13,CASSLNSGEKLFF,TGTGCCAGCAGCTTAAATTCAGGCGAAAAACTGTTTTTT
TRBV10-3,TRBJ1-1,.,.,13,CAISVGDFTEAFF,TGTGCCATCAGTGTAGGGGATTTCACTGAAGCTTTCTTT
TRBV4-2,TRBJ1-4,.,.,19,CASSQSFFRTASTNEKLFF,TGTGCCAGCAGCCAATCGTTCTTCCGGACAGCTTCAACTAATGAAAAACTGTTTTTT
TRBV14,TRBJ1-6,.,.,13,CASSQVTRSPLHF,TGTGCCAGCAGCCAAGTGACGAGGTCACCCCTCCACTTT
TRBV5-6,TRBJ1-2,TRBD1,.,15,CASSWDRGAVYGYTF,TGTGCCAGCAGCTGGGACAGGGGGGCGGTCTATGGCTACACCTTC
TRBV28,TRBJ2-3,TRBD2,.,16,CASSLLGLAATDTQYF,TGTGCCAGCAGTTTATTGGGACTAGCGGCAACAGATACGCAGTATTTT
TRBV21-1,TRBJ1-3,.,.,19,CASSKEVSGTQVSGNTIYF,TGTGCCAGCAGCAAAGAGGTCTCGGGGACACAAGTCTCTGGAAACACCATATATTTT
TRBV3-1/TRBV3-2,TRBJ1-2,TRBD1,.,13,CASSRQGNYGYTF,TGTGCCAGCAGTAGACAGGGAAACTATGGCTACACCTTC
TRBV5-1,TRBJ2-2,.,.,16,CASSPGSSGYTGELFF,TGCGCCAGCAGCCCCGGGAGCTCGGGTTACACCGGGGAGCTGTTTTTT
TRBV5-1,TRBJ2-7,TRBD2,.,13,CASSSGGDYEQYF,TGCGCCAGCAGCTCGGGAGGGGACTACGAGCAGTACTTC
TRBV2,TRBJ2-5,TRBD2,few,14,CASSGSSGQETQYF,TGTGCCAGCAGTGGGTCTAGCGGGCAAGAGACCCAGTACTTC
TRBV6-5,TRBJ2-7,TRBD1,.,13,CASSSDRGLEQYF,TGTGCCAGCAGCTCGGACAGGGGGCTCGAGCAGTACTTC
TRBV7-2,TRBJ1-6,TRBD1,.,14,CASSIDRGDSPLHF,TGTGCCAGCAGCATCGACAGGGGGGATTCACCCCTCCACTTT
TRBV1,TRBJ2-3,.,.,16,CTSSHDGLAGPDTQYF,TGCACCAGCAGCCATGATGGACTAGCGGGGCCGGATACGCAGTATTTT
TRBV6-6,TRBJ1-4,.,once,16,CASSLIPGISNEKLFF,TGTGCCAGCAGTTTAATCCCAGGGATTAGTAATGAAAAACTGTTTTTT
TRBV7-9,TRBJ1-1,.,.,12,CASSRDLPEAFF,TGTGCCAGCAGCCGGGATCTCCCCGAAGCTTTCTTT
TRBV4-1,TRBJ2-7,TRBD2,.,15,CASSQISGGTYEQYF,TGCGCCAGCAGCCAAATTAGCGGGGGGACTTACGAGCAGTACTTC
TRBV19,TRBJ1-1,TRBD1,.,15,CASSSRDRGFTEAFF,TGTGCCAGTAGTAGCCGGGACAGGGGTTTTACTGAAGCTTTCTTT
TRBV2,TRBJ2-3,TRBD1,.,15,CASVGTGGLTDTQYF,TGTGCCAGCGTAGGAACAGGGGGCCTGACAGATACGCAGTATTTT
TRBV28,TRBJ2-3,.,.,17,CASSGRARRGGSDTQYF,TGTGCCAGCAGTGGTAGGGCCCGGAGGGGGGGGTCAGATACGCAGTATTTT
TRBV7-8,TRBJ1-6,TRBD1,.,15,CASSATGAYNSPLHF,TGTGCCAGCAGTGCTACAGGGGCCTATAATTCACCCCTCCACTTT
TRBV19,TRBJ1-5,.,.,14,CASRTGQLNQPQHF,TGTGCCAGTAGAACAGGACAGTTGAATCAGCCCCAGCATTTT
TRBV5-8,TRBJ1-2,.,.,13,CASSLRQGYGYTF,TGTGCCAGCAGCTTGAGGCAGGGCTATGGCTACACCTTC
TRBV4-3,TRBJ1-6,TRBD1,.,16,CASSQGGRQGASPLHF,TGCGCCAGCAGCCAAGGCGGGCGTCAGGGGGCATCACCCCTCCACTTT
TRBV5-8,TRBJ1-1,TRBD1,.,17,CASSYDAGTGGRTEAFF,TGTGCCAGCAGCTACGACGCCGGGACAGGGGGGAGAACTGAAGCTTTCTTT
TRBV27,TRBJ1-2,TRBD1,.,16,CASSRSPGQGAYGYTF,TGTGCCAGCAGTAGAAGCCCGGGACAGGGGGCCTATGGCTACACCTTC
TRBV19,TRBJ1-2,.,.,11,CASSSTPRVTF,TGTGCCAGTAGTTCGACTCCCAGGGTCACCTTC
TRBV14,TRBJ2-5,.,once,17,CASSQERGSIISETQYF,TGTGCCAGCAGCCAAGAACGAGGTAGTATCATCTCAGAGACCCAGTACTTC
TRBV10-3,TRBJ1-6,TRBD1,.,15,CAISESGQGDSPLHF,TGTGCCATCAGTGAGTCTGGACAGGGTGATTCACCCCTCCACTTT
TRBV12-5,TRBJ1-6,.,.,9,CASGLPLHF,TGTGCTAGTGGTCTTCCGCTCCACTTT
TRBV3-1/TRBV3-2,TRBJ2-7,.,.,17,CASSQEQGTLHNYEQYF,TGTGCCAGCAGCCAAGAACAAGGGACTCTCCACAACTACGAGCAGTACTTC
TRBV3-1/TRBV3-2,TRBJ2-7,.,.,14,CASSPSGDPYEQYF,TGTGCCAGCAGCCCCTCGGGGGACCCCTACGAGCAGTACTTC
TRBV5-4,TRBJ1-2,TRBD1,.,19,CASSPRVPGQGRANYGYTF,TGTGCCAGCAGCCCAAGGGTCCCGGGACAGGGGCGAGCTAACTATGGCTACACCTTC
TRBV6-5,TRBJ2-2,TRBD2,.,15,CASRGYRGGPGELFF,TGTGCCAGCAGGGGGTACCGGGGGGGCCCCGGGGAGCTGTTTTTT
TRBV4-2,TRBJ1-5,TRBD1,.,14,CASSQIQGSSPQHF,TGTGCCAGCAGCCAGATACAGGGGTCCTCGCCCCAGCATTTT
TRBV6-5,TRBJ2-7,.,.,14,CASSRLRVSYEQYF,TGTGCCAGCAGTCGTCTGAGGGTCTCCTACGAGCAGTACTTC
TRBV20-1,TRBJ2-7,TRBD2,.,16,CSASGASLAGGREQYF,TGCAGTGCTAGTGGGGCTTCACTAGCGGGGGGGCGCGAGCAGTACTTC
TRBV21-1,TRBJ1-1,.,.,18,CASSKVPTGKPRNTEAFF,TGTGCCAGCAGCAAAGTCCCGACAGGTAAGCCGAGGAACACTGAAGCTTTCTTT
TRBV19,TRBJ2-2,TRBD1,.,14,CASKTGSATGELFF,TGTGCCAGTAAGACAGGGTCGGCCACCGGGGAGCTGTTTTTT
TRBV19,TRBJ1-2,.,.,15,CASTHVPTGNYGYTF,TGTGCCAGTACCCATGTCCCCACAGGGAACTATGGCTACACCTTC
TRBV6-1,TRBJ1-5,.,.,21,CASSERLTRRDWDSSNQPQHF,TGTGCCAGCAGTGAAAGGCTTACTCGGAGGGATTGGGACTCAAGCAATCAGCCCCAGCATTTT
TRBV19,TRBJ2-5,.,.,14,CASSTLNSWETQYF,TGTGCCAGTAGTACCCTGAATAGCTGGGAGACCCAGTACTTC
TRBV29-1,TRBJ1-1,.,.,14,CSVHLQGHQTEAFF,TGCAGCGTTCACTTACAGGGCCACCAAACTGAAGCTTTCTTT